These 20 T cell receptor beta chains originate from one sample sequenced in a study of CD8+CD57+ T cells in acquired aplastic anemia. Profiling that covered TCR beta VDJ and CDR3 relied on genomic DNA as its template. TCRdb processed the reads anew with MiXCR; each CDR3 protein has one entry. The sample carries 150,000 to 200,000 distinct CDR3 sequences, over 60% recorded once. The source material was sorted CD4+, CD8+, or CD8+CD57+ T cells (not recorded which) from PBMCs. Receptor source: a human donor with severe aplastic anemia or a healthy control (not recorded which).

The genes are TRBV20-1 and TRBJ2-7; no clear D. Trimming took off 0 bases at V and 4 bases at J, with 7 bases between the two ends. Germline assignment: CDR1 DFQATT and CDR2 SNEGSKA (reference sequence). There are 12 residues in the CDR3. DNA of the CDR3: TGCAGTGCTAGAGATTCAGGTTACGAGCAGTACTTC. Amino acid sequence: CSARDSGYEQYF.

This clonotype showed up just once. This CDR3 is CASSLARLRASSYEQYF. The CDR3 nucleotides read TGTGCCAGCAGCTTAGCGCGTTTGAGGGCCAGCTCCTACGAGCAGTACTTC. The rearrangement joins TRBV11-1 to TRBJ2-7, with D possibly matching TRBD2 (5 bases). Germline CDR1 reads SGHAT; CDR2 reads FQDESV (reference sequence). The CDR3 is made up of 17 amino acids. V lost 0 bases and J lost 0, with 15 bases in between. Full variable domain (outside the CDR3, taken from reference TRBV11-1 and TRBJ2-7): EAEVAQSPRYKITEKSQAVAFWCDPISGHATLYWYRQILGQGPELLVQFQDESVVDDSQLPKDRFSAERLKGVDSTLKIQPAELGDSAMYLCASSLARLRASSYEQYFGPGTRLTVT.

This chain uses TRBV5-1 with TRBJ1-1, with a weak D call TRBD1 (5 bases). This CDR3 contains 14 residues. CDR1 SGHRS and CDR2 YFSETQ come from the germline V gene. V shed 5 bases and J shed 3 bases, with 14 bases lying between them. The DNA of the CDR3 is TGCGCCAGCAGTCTGGGGGGGATGGACACTGAAGCTTTCTTT. This codes for CASSLGGMDTEAFF.

The V call is TRBV10-3, the J call TRBJ2-7; possibly TRBD2 for D (6 bases). The V gene's germline CDR1 is ENHRY and CDR2 SYGVKD. With 2 bases removed from V and 2 bases from J, the gap between germline ends came to 10 bases. The CDR3 totals 14 residues. CDR3 bases: TGTGCCATCAGTGAGGCGGGACGCACCTACGAGCAGTACTTC. Amino acids: CAISEAGRTYEQYF.

This chain joins TRBV29-1 and TRBJ2-1; D remains unclear. The CDR3 loop spans 12 amino acids. Trimming left V 1 base short and J 5 bases short, with 6 bases between. The germline CDR1 and CDR2 sequences are SQVTM and ANQGSEA. For the CDR3, the DNA is TGCAGCGTTGAAGGGATCCACAATGAGCAGTTCTTC. Protein: CSVEGIHNEQFF.

The CDR3 sequence is CASSSRGPYEQYF. CDR3 DNA: TGCGCCAGCAGCTCCAGGGGACCCTACGAGCAGTACTTC. This chain links TRBV5-1 with TRBJ2-7, with D possibly being TRBD1 (6 bases). The germline gives CDR1 SGHRS, CDR2 YFSETQ. CDR3 length: 13 amino acids. V was trimmed by 3 bases and J by 2 bases, leaving 9 bases between them.

The V call is TRBV7-2, the J call TRBJ2-3, with 8 bases fitting TRBD2. There are 16 residues in the CDR3. V was clipped by 3 bases and J by 3 bases; unmatched bases: 8. Germline V lookup: CDR1 SGHTA, CDR2 FQGNSA. The CDR3 sequence: CASSLAGGRRTDTQYF. Here the CDR3 DNA reads TGTGCCAGCAGCTTGGCGGGGGGTCGACGTACAGATACGCAGTATTTT.

This chain links TRBV7-3 with TRBJ2-5, with D possibly being TRBD2 (5 bases). With 4 bases removed from V and 0 bases from J, the gap between germline ends came to 9 bases. The germline V gene encodes CDR1 SGHTA and CDR2 FQGTGA. The CDR3 loop spans 14 amino acids. The CDR3 sequence: CASSYSGNQETQYF. Here the CDR3 DNA reads TGTGCCAGCAGCTACAGCGGCAACCAAGAGACCCAGTACTTC.

This sequence joins TRBV7-9 and TRBJ2-7; 9 bases map to TRBD1. Germline-derived CDR1 and CDR2 are SEHNR and FQNEAQ (reference sequence). The CDR3 sequence is 13 residues long. Losses at the gene ends were 6 bases for V and 7 bases for J; bases not matched to a gene: 7. The CDR3 coding sequence is TGTGCCAGCAGGACCGACAGGGGGGGGGAGCAGTACTTC. Amino acids: CASRTDRGGEQYF.

The CDR3 is CRVAGDFNEQFF. CDR3 DNA: TGCAGGGTAGCGGGAGATTTCAATGAGCAGTTCTTC. The chain links TRBV20-1 to TRBJ2-1; the match to TRBD2 covers 9 bases. Germline CDR1 is DFQATT and CDR2 is SNEGSKA (reference sequence). The CDR3 extends over 12 amino acids.

The table lists this clonotype with many counts. The genes are TRBV3-1 and TRBJ2-5; 7 bases agree with TRBD1. Germline V gene sequence: CDR1 LGHDT, CDR2 YNNKEL (reference sequence). V lost 3 bases to trimming and J lost 4 bases; unmatched junction nucleotides: 5. The CDR3 has 14 amino acids. The DNA for the CDR3 is TGTGCCAGCAGCCAGACAGGGTTGGGAGAGACCCAGTACTTC. This translates into CASSQTGLGETQYF.

This clonotype was observed many times. The gene calls are TRBV11-3 and TRBJ1-6; 9 positions match TRBD1. Germline CDR1 is SGHNT and CDR2 is YENEEA. V shed 9 bases, J shed 8 bases, and the junction held 5 bases outside the gene matches. The CDR3 has 13 residues. In DNA, the CDR3 is TGTGCCAGGTCCCGGGACAGGGATTCACCCCTCCACTTT. As protein: CARSRDRDSPLHF. The whole variable domain, remainder taken from reference TRBV11-3 and TRBJ1-6, is EAGVVQSPRYKIIEKKQPVAFWCNPISGHNTLYWYLQNLGQGPELLIRYENEEAVDDSQLPKDRFSAERLKGVDSTLKIQPAELGDSAVYLCARSRDRDSPLHFGNGTRLTVT.

This clonotype was counted at least ten times. The chain couples TRBV7-9 to TRBJ2-5; no reliable D call. The CDR3 loop spans 12 amino acids. Germline V gene sequence: CDR1 SEHNR, CDR2 FQNEAQ (reference sequence). V lost 5 bases and J 5 bases, leaving 9 bases between the germline ends. CDR3 amino acids: CASSAPMETQYF. The CDR3 region has the DNA TGTGCCAGCAGCGCCCCGATGGAGACCCAGTACTTC.

This rearrangement joins TRBV7-6 to TRBJ2-5, with D possibly TRBD2 on 6 matching bases. The end of the DNA aligns better with TRBJ2-7, so the J call may be wrong. The CDR3 extends over 15 amino acids. Germline CDR1 is SGHVS and CDR2 is FNYEAQ. The CDR3 DNA sequence: TGTGCCAGCAGCTTATTCGAGGAGGGCATCTACGAGCAGTACTTC. Translated, it gives CASSLFEEGIYEQYF.

This clonotype showed up many times. The rearrangement links TRBV10-3 to TRBJ1-1, with 7 bases that match TRBD1. Germline CDR1 reads ENHRY; CDR2 reads SYGVKD. This CDR3 region has 16 residues. V trimming: 10 bases; J trimming: 6 bases; junction bases outside the gene matches: 20. This CDR3 reads CATGVWSGQGVPEAFF. CDR3 DNA sequence: TGTGCCACCGGAGTTTGGTCAGGGCAGGGGGTACCTGAAGCTTTCTTT.

The table lists this clonotype with a count of one. This chain connects TRBV6-1 to TRBJ1-6; possible D gene TRBD1, 5 bases. CDR1 is MNHNS and CDR2 is SASEGT in the germline V gene. V was clipped by 6 bases and J by 6 bases, with 9 bases between them. The CDR3 has 13 residues. DNA for the CDR3: TGTGCCAGCAGGGAGACAGCTAATTCACCCCTCCACTTT. Its protein product is CASRETANSPLHF.

For this clonotype: An end of the junction differs from the germline gene, which may be a read error. The CDR3 nucleotides are TGTGCCATCAGTGGAAGTAATCTGCCCCAGCATTTT. Protein sequence: CAISGSNLPQHF. The chain combines TRBV10-3 with TRBJ1-5; D is ambiguous. Germline V lookup: CDR1 ENHRY, CDR2 SYGVKD. There are 12 residues in the CDR3.

This chain uses TRBV10-3 with TRBJ1-2, with 9 bases matching TRBD1. CDR1 is ENHRY and CDR2 is SYGVKD in the germline V gene. V gave up 5 bases and J gave up 7 bases; unmatched junction bases: 14. The CDR3 totals 16 residues. The DNA for the CDR3 is TGTGCCATCAGTCAACCGGGACAGGGACTTGAGAGTGGCTACACCTTC. This gives the protein CAISQPGQGLESGYTF.

In its sample, this clonotype was seen many times. The rearrangement uses TRBV20-1 and TRBJ1-2; D call uncertain. CDR1 and CDR2 from the germline V gene are DFQATT and SNEGSKA (reference sequence). The CDR3 is 13 amino acids. V lost 0 bases to trimming and J lost 6 bases, with 11 bases between them. The CDR3 sequence: CSARDREQDGYTF. The DNA for the CDR3 is TGCAGTGCTAGAGATCGGGAGCAGGATGGCTACACCTTC.

This clonotype was detected only a few times. The rearrangement links TRBV20-1 to TRBJ2-1; TRBD1 or TRBD2 may be the D gene (5 bases each). The CDR3 has 15 amino acids. Germline V gene sequence: CDR1 DFQATT, CDR2 SNEGSKA (reference sequence). V lost 3 bases to trimming and J lost 3 bases, with 15 bases between them. This chain's CDR3 is CSARLRGGVYNEQFF. In DNA form, the CDR3 reads TGCAGTGCTAGGCTTCGGGGCGGAGTCTACAATGAGCAGTTCTTC.